These 3 T cell receptor beta chains were all obtained from the same sample, sequenced in a study of blood T cell repertoires in COVID-19. The method was immunoSEQ multiplex PCR; TCRdb's version includes in-frame clones alone and lacks a portion of them. The sample records around 150,000 clones, 65% to 85% being singletons. Sequencing was performed on peripheral blood. Receptor source: a man in his sixties with active or convalescent COVID-19.

V gene TRBV18 combines with J gene TRBJ1-5; unclear D gene. The CDR3 loop spans 13 amino acids. Trimming left V 2 bases short and J 7 bases short, with 9 bases between. The germline gives CDR1 KGHSH, CDR2 LQKENI. The CDR3 sequence: CASSPSRQQPQHF. The CDR3, as DNA: TGTGCCAGCTCACCATCCAGGCAACAGCCCCAGCATTTT.

This rearrangement joins TRBV19 to TRBJ1-5; D is undetermined. Trimming removed 5 bases at V and 3 bases at J, with 8 bases between. The CDR3 totals 13 residues. Germline CDR1 is LNHDA and CDR2 is SQIVND (reference sequence). CDR3: CASSDTYNQPQHF. The CDR3 DNA follows: TGTGCCAGTAGTGACACCTACAATCAGCCCCAGCATTTT.

This chain uses TRBV5-8 with TRBJ1-4; 11 nucleotides align to TRBD1. Looked up from germline, CDR1 is SGHTS and CDR2 is YDEGEE. V was pared by 4 bases and J by 8 bases, with 10 bases of the junction left unmatched. CDR3 length: 16 residues. In DNA form, the CDR3 reads TGTGCCAGCAGCAACGGAGGGACAGGGGGAGTCGAAAAACTGTTTTTT. It translates to CASSNGGTGGVEKLFF.